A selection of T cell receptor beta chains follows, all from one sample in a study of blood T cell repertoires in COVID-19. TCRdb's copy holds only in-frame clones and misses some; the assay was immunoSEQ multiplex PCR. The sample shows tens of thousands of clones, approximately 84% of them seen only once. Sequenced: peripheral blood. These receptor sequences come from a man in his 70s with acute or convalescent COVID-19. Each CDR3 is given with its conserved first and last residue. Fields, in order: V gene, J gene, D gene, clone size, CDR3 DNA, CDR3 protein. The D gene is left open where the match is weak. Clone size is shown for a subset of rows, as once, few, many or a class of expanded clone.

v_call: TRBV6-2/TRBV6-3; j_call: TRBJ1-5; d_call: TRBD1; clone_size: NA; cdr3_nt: TGTGCCAGCAGTGGGGGACAGGGGGCGGGCAATCAGCCCCAGCATTTT; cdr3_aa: CASSGGQGAGNQPQHF
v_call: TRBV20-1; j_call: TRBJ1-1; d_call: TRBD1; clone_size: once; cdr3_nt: TGCAGTGCTAGTAGGGGGACAGGAGTGAACACTGAAGCTTTCTTT; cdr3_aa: CSASRGTGVNTEAFF
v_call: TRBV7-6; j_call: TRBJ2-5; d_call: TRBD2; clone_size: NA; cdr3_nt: TGTGCCAGCAGCTTAGTGACTAGCGGGAGGCAATACCAAGAGACCCAGTACTTC; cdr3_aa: CASSLVTSGRQYQETQYF
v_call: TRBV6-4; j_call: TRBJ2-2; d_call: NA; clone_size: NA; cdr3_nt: TGTGCCAGCAGTAGAGTCTATAACACCGGGGAGCTGTTTTTT; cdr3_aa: CASSRVYNTGELFF
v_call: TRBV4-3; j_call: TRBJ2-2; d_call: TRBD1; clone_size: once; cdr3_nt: TGCGCCAGCGGACACAGGGGCGCAGGGACCGGGGAGCTGTTTTTT; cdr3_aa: CASGHRGAGTGELFF
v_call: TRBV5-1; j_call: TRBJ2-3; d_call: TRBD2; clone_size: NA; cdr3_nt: TGCGCCAGCAGCCTAAGCGGGGCTGGTGATACGCAGTATTTT; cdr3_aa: CASSLSGAGDTQYF
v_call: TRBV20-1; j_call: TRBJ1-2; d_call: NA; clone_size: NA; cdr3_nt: TGCAGTGCTAGTTCCGCGAATTCAAACTATGGCTACACCTTC; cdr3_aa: CSASSANSNYGYTF
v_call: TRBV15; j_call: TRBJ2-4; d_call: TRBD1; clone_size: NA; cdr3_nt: TGTGCCACCAGCCCACGGGACAGGGGGCTTTTTGAAAACATTCAGTACTTC; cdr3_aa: CATSPRDRGLFENIQYF
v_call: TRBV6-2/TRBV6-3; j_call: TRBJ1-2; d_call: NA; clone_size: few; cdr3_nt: TGTGCCAGCAGTTACTCGAATGAGGCCTATGGCTACACCTTC; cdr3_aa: CASSYSNEAYGYTF
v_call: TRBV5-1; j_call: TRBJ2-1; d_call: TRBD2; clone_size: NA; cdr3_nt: TGCGCCAGCACCGCTACTAGCGGGGCCTACAATGAGCAGTTCTTC; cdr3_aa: CASTATSGAYNEQFF
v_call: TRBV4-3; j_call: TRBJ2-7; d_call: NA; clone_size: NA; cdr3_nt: TGCGCCAGCAGCGAAGGACCGGGTTACGAGCAGTACTTC; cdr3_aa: CASSEGPGYEQYF
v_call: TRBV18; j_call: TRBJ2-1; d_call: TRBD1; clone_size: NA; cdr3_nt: TGTGCCAGCTCATCAGCCGGGACAGGGACCAATGAGCAGTTCTTC; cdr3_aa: CASSSAGTGTNEQFF
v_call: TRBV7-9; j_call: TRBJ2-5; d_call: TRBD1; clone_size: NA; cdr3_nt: TGTGCCAGCAGGTCGGGACAGGGGCACCAAGAGACCCAGTACTTC; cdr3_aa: CASRSGQGHQETQYF
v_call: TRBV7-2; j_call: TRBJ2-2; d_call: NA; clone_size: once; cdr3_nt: TGTGCCAGCAGCTTAGGAACCAGTTACACCGGGGAGCTGTTTTTT; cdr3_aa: CASSLGTSYTGELFF
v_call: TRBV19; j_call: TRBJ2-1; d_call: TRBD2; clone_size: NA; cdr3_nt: TGTGCCAGTAGTCGCCGGGGAGGGCCCTACAATGAGCAGTTCTTC; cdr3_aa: CASSRRGGPYNEQFF
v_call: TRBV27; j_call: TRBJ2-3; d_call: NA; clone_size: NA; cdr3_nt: TGTGCCAGCAGCTCCCTAGAATCGACAGATACGCAGTATTTT; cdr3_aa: CASSSLESTDTQYF
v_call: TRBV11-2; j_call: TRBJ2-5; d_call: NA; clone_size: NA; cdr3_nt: TGTGCCAGCAGCTTAGTGTACAGTGCCTTGGAGACCCAGTACTTC; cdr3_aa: CASSLVYSALETQYF
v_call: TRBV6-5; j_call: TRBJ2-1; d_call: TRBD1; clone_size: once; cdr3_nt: TGTGCCAGTATTCCCGACAGGGTTTCCTACAATGAGCAGTTCTTC; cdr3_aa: CASIPDRVSYNEQFF
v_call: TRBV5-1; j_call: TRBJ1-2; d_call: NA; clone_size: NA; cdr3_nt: TGCGCCAGCAGCCCGGTTAACAGGGAGCATAACTATGGCTACACCTTC; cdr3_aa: CASSPVNREHNYGYTF
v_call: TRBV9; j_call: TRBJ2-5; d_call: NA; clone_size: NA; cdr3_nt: TGTGCCAGCAGCGTAGATAGGGGCTTGTACCAAGAGACCCAGTACTTC; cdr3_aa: CASSVDRGLYQETQYF
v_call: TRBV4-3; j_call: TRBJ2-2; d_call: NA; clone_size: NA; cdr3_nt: TGCGCCAGCAGCCAAGGACAGATTACCGGGGAGCTGTTTTTT; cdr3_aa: CASSQGQITGELFF
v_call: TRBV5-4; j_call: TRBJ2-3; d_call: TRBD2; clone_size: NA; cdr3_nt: TGTGCCAGCACCAGCCCCGGGAGTAGCGGGGCCCCAGATACGCAGTATTTT; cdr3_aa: CASTSPGSSGAPDTQYF
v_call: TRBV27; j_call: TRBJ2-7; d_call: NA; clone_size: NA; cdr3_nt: TGTGCCAGCTCGTCCTGGCCTCTGGTCCACGAGCAGTACTTC; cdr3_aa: CASSSWPLVHEQYF
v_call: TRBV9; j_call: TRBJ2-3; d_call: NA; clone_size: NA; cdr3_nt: TGTGCCAGCAGCGTTAGCGGTACTAGCACAGATACGCAGTATTTT; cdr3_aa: CASSVSGTSTDTQYF
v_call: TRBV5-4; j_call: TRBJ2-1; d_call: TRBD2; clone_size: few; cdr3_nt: TGTGCCAGCAGCCCCCGAGCGGGAGCAGATGAGCAGTTCTTC; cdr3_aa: CASSPRAGADEQFF
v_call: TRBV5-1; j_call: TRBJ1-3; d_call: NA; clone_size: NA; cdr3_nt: TGCGCCAGCAGCTTGGGTAACAGGGGAAACACCATATATTTT; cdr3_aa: CASSLGNRGNTIYF
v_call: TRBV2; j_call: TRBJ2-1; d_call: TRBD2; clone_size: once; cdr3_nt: TGTGCCAGCAGTGAACTGGCTAGCGGGACCAATGAGCAGTTCTTC; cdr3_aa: CASSELASGTNEQFF
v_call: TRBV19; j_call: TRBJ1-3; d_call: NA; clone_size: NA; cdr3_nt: TGTGCCAGTACCACTCGAGGGTTCTACTCTGGAAACACCATATATTTT; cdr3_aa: CASTTRGFYSGNTIYF
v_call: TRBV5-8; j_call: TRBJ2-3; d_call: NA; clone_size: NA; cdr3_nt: TGTGCCAGCATTCATTATTACCCCGGGGATACGCAGTATTTT; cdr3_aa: CASIHYYPGDTQYF
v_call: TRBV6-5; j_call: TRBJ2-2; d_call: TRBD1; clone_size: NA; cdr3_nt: TGTGCCAGCAGTTCGGGACAGGGGGAGCTGTTTTTT; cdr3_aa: CASSSGQGELFF
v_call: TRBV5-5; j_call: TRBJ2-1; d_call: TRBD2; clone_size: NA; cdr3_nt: TGTGCCAGCAGCCCCACTAGCGCCTCCTACAATGAGCAGTTCTTC; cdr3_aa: CASSPTSASYNEQFF
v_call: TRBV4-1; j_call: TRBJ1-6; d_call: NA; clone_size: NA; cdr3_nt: TGCGCCAGCAGCCGCGAGACAGGAAGAAGGAATTCACCCCTCCATTTT; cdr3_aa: CASSRETGRRNSPLHF
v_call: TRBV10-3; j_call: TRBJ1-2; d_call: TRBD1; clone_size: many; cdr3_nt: TGTGCCATCAGAGAACAAAACAGGGGGAGTTACTATGGCTACACCTTC; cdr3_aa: CAIREQNRGSYYGYTF
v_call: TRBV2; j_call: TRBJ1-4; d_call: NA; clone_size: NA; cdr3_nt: TGTGCCAGCAGACTCCGGGAGGGAGGGGAAAAACTGTTTTTT; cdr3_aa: CASRLREGGEKLFF
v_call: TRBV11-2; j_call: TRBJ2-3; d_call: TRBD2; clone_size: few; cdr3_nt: TGTGCCAGCAGCTTAACGGGCGGGGGGGCGGATACGCAGTATTTT; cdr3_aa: CASSLTGGGADTQYF
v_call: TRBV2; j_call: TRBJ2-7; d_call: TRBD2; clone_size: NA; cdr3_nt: TGTGCCAGCCGGGGGGGACTTGATCCCTACGAGCAGTACTTC; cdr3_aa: CASRGGLDPYEQYF
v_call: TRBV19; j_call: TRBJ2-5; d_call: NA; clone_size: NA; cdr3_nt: TGTGCCAGTAGTTCAACTGGGCAGGGGCGACAGACCCAGTACTTC; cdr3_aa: CASSSTGQGRQTQYF
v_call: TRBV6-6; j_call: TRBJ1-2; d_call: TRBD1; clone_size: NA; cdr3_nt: TGTGCCAGCGGCGGACAGGGAACGTTCCGGTATGGCTACACCTTC; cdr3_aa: CASGGQGTFRYGYTF
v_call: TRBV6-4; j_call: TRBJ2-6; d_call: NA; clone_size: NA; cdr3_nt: TGTGCCAGCAGCCCACAGGGAAGGGACCTTTCTGGGGCCAACGTCCTGACTTTC; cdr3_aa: CASSPQGRDLSGANVLTF
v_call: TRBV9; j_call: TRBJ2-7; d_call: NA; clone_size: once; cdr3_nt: TGTGCCAGCAGCGTTCTATCGAATTCCTACGAGCAGTACTTC; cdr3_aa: CASSVLSNSYEQYF
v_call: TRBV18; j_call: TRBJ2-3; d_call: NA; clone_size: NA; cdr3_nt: TGTGCCAGCTCTCCCGACAGGACTTCTAGCACAGATACGCAGTATTTT; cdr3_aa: CASSPDRTSSTDTQYF
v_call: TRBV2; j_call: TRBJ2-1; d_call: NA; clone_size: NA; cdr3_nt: TGTGCCAGCAGTGCCACAGAAGAGCAGTTCTTC; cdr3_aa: CASSATEEQFF
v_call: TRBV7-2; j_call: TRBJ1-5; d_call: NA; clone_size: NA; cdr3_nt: TGTGCCAGCAGCTTTGACAGGAATCAGCCCCAGCATTTT; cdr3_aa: CASSFDRNQPQHF
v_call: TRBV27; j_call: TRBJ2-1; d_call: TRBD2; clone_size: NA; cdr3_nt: TGTGCCAGCAGGGGGCCGTCTAGCGGAGGGTATGAGCAGTTCTTC; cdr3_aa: CASRGPSSGGYEQFF
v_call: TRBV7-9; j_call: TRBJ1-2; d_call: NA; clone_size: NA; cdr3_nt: TGTGCCAGCAGCGCGGGACTCGGAGGCTACACCTTC; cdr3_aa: CASSAGLGGYTF
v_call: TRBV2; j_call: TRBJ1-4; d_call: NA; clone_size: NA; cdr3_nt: TGTGCCAGCAGTCCGAACGGGGGAAGCAATGTAAAACTGTTTTTT; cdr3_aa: CASSPNGGSNVKLFF
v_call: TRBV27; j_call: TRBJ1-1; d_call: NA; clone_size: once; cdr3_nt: TGTGCCAGCAGTTTATCTCCCGGGGGAAGGACTGAAGCTTTCTTT; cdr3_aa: CASSLSPGGRTEAFF
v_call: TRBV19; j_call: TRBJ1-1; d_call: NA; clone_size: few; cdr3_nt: TGTGCCAGTAGTATACGGGGTCGAAGGCCTGAAGCTTTCTTT; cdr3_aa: CASSIRGRRPEAFF
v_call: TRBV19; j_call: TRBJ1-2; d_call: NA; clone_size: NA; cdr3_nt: TGTGCCAGTAGTATATGGGAGACCTATGGCTACACCTTC; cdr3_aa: CASSIWETYGYTF
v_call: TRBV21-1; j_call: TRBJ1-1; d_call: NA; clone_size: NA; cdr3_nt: TGTGCCAGCAGAGGGGACAGGTCCCTGAATGAAGCTTTCTTT; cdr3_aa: CASRGDRSLNEAFF
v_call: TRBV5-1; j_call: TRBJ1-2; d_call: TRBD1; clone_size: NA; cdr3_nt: TGCGCCAGCAGCTTCGGGACAGGATACATGTTAAACTATGGCTACACCTTC; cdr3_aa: CASSFGTGYMLNYGYTF